A single sample is the source of the 9 T cell receptor beta chains below, sequenced in a study of beta chain features in type 1 diabetes. Reverse transcribing all isolated RNA meant expressed TCRB transcripts were sequenced. Sequenced by immunoSEQ multiplex PCR; TCRdb stores in-frame clones only, minus some. The sample has more than 150,000 clones, 13% seen once. The sequenced sample was central memory CD4+ T cells from blood. The receptors derive from a woman aged 18-30 years in good health.

This clone appeared many times. The chain recombines TRBV10-3 with TRBJ2-5; 8 positions match TRBD2. The CDR3 runs 13 residues. The germline V gene has CDR1 ENHRY and CDR2 SYGVKD. Germline trimming cut 2 bases from V and 5 bases from J; bases unmatched to any gene: 1. This CDR3 is CAISEREGETQYF. The CDR3 bases are TGTGCCATCAGTGAGCGGGAGGGTGAGACCCAGTACTTC.

There are a few counts of this clone. V gene TRBV2 combines with J gene TRBJ1-1; D is undetermined. CDR3 size: 13 residues. The V gene's germline CDR1 is SNHLY and CDR2 FYNNEI. With 3 bases removed from V and 9 bases from J, the gap between germline ends came to 14 bases. The CDR3 loop reads CASSDTYRRQAFF. The CDR3 DNA is TGTGCCAGCAGTGACACTTATAGGAGGCAAGCTTTCTTT.

The chain combines TRBV30 with TRBJ1-3; D ambiguous. Germline V gene data show CDR1 as GTSNPN and CDR2 as SVGIG (reference sequence). V lost 0 bases and J 0 bases, leaving 15 bases between the germline ends. The CDR3 totals 17 residues. CDR3 coding DNA: TGTGCCTGGAGTGTACTGGCAGCGGGAAGCTCTGGAAACACCATATATTTT. The encoded protein is CAWSVLAAGSSGNTIYF. The full variable domain, rest sourced from reference TRBV30 and TRBJ1-3, is SQTIHQWPATLVQPVGSPLSLECTVEGTSNPNLYWYRQAAGRGLQLLFYSVGIGQISSEVPQNLSASRPQDRQFILSSKKLLLSDSGFYLCAWSVLAAGSSGNTIYFGEGSWLTVV.

This clone occurred a few times. V gene TRBV29-1 combines with J gene TRBJ2-3; D perhaps matches TRBD2 (5 bases). This CDR3 has 13 residues. The V gene lost 5 bases and the J gene lost 0 bases, with 9 bases spanning the gap. The germline V gene has CDR1 SQVTM and CDR2 ANQGSEA. Written as DNA, the CDR3 is TGCAGCGTTCGGAGCGGAAGCACAGATACGCAGTATTTT. This translates into CSVRSGSTDTQYF.

The chain recombines TRBV2 with TRBJ2-1; D remains unclear. The germline V gene has CDR1 SNHLY and CDR2 FYNNEI. Trimming removed 6 bases at V and 1 base at J, with 13 bases between. The CDR3 is made up of 15 amino acids. The DNA of the CDR3 is TGTGCCAGCAGACCCCAAATCGGGTCCTACAATGAGCAGTTCTTC. Protein: CASRPQIGSYNEQFF.

The chain carries TRBV7-2 and TRBJ1-2, with D unresolved. Germline lookup yields CDR1 SGHTA and CDR2 FQGNSA. The CDR3 length is 15 residues. V was pared by 2 bases and J by 4 bases, with 14 bases between. The CDR3 DNA is TGTGCCAGCAGCTTAACGAGAGGGTCCGGCTATGGCTACACCTTC. It encodes CASSLTRGSGYGYTF.

The V call is TRBV5-4, the J call TRBJ2-3, with 7 bases lining up with TRBD2. Per the germline V gene, CDR1 is SGHNT and CDR2 is YYREEE (reference sequence). CDR3 length: 15 residues. The junction had 11 bases not matched to a gene; V was cut back by 6 bases and J by 4 bases. DNA for the CDR3: TGTGCCAGCACCTTCGGGGGGAAGGCACCAGATACGCAGTATTTT. Amino acid sequence: CASTFGGKAPDTQYF.

V and J are TRBV14 and TRBJ2-7, with 11 positions matching TRBD1. The CDR3 runs 15 residues. Germline CDR1 reads SGHDN; CDR2 reads FVKESK. The junction had 4 bases not matched to a gene; V was cut back by 1 base and J by 5 bases. The chain's CDR3 is CASSQGGTGGHEQYF. The CDR3, as DNA: TGTGCCAGCAGCCAAGGGGGGACAGGGGGACACGAGCAGTACTTC. Full variable domain (remainder filled in from reference TRBV14 and TRBJ2-7): EAGVTQFPSHSVIEKGQTVTLRCDPISGHDNLYWYRRVMGKEIKFLLHFVKESKQDESGMPNNRFLAERTGGTYSTLKVQPAELEDSGVYFCASSQGGTGGHEQYFGPGTRLTVT.

This clone has only a few counts. The rearrangement joins TRBV15 to TRBJ1-1; no reliable D call. The CDR3 contains 13 residues. V lost 4 bases and J 3 bases, leaving 9 bases between the germline ends. Germline CDR1 reads LNHNV; CDR2 reads YYDKDF (reference sequence). CDR3 amino acids: CATSTQRDTEAFF. For the CDR3, the DNA is TGTGCCACCAGCACTCAGCGGGACACTGAAGCTTTCTTT.